These 28 T cell receptor beta chains were sequenced from one sample in a study of CD8+ T cells in alopecia areata. Isolated RNA was reverse transcribed into cDNA used as the sequencing template. TCRdb's table, derived via immunoSEQ multiplex PCR, lists solely in-frame clones and lacks some. The repertoire holds approximately 90,000 clones, with about two thirds as singletons. As for treatment: oral pan-JAK inhibitor, 5-10 mg twice daily. Sequencing used CD8+ T cells sorted from blood, obtained between weeks 44 and 45, from a patient treated with tofacitinib. The receptors derive from a human donor with alopecia areata.

The chain links TRBV5-1 to TRBJ1-2; 8 nucleotides match TRBD1. The CDR3 is made up of 15 amino acids. Germline values: CDR1 SGHRS, CDR2 YFSETQ. V lost 3 bases to trimming and J lost 4 bases; unmatched junction nucleotides: 8. CDR3 coding DNA: TGCGCCAGCAGCTCCACGGGACAGGCCTTCTATGGCTACACCTTC. As protein: CASSSTGQAFYGYTF.

This clone has a handful of counts. V is TRBV29-1 and J is TRBJ2-2, with TRBD2 as a possible D gene (5 bases). CDR3 length: 14 amino acids. V was pared by 0 bases and J by 7 bases, with 12 bases between. Germline CDR1 is SQVTM and CDR2 is ANQGSEA. In nucleotides, the CDR3 is TGCAGCGTTGAAGATCCCCAGGCGGGCGGGGAGCTGTTTTTT. This encodes CSVEDPQAGGELFF.

This clone has only one observation. This chain links TRBV2 with TRBJ2-3, with 7 bases fitting TRBD2. The germline V gene has CDR1 SNHLY and CDR2 FYNNEI. J gave up 3 bases and V 2 bases, and 5 bases lay outside the gene matches. This CDR3 is 15 amino acids long. CDR3 sequence (DNA): TGTGCCAGCAGTGAAAAAGCGGGGCCAACAGATACGCAGTATTTT. It codes for CASSEKAGPTDTQYF.

The chain joins TRBV5-6 to TRBJ1-1; D is undetermined. This CDR3 comprises 14 residues. Looked up from germline, CDR1 is SGHDT and CDR2 is YYEEEE. The ends were cut back, 0 bases at V and 6 bases at J, with 12 bases in the middle. The CDR3 region has the DNA TGTGCCAGCAGCTTGGCGGAGGTAGTATCTGAAGCTTTCTTT. This encodes CASSLAEVVSEAFF.

This clone was seen more than once but under ten times. The chain has TRBV29-1 and TRBJ1-2, with D possibly matching TRBD1 (6 bases). Germline CDR1 and CDR2: SQVTM and ANQGSEA. Between the trimmed V and J ends, which lost 6 bases and 8 bases, there was a span of 16 bases. This CDR3 has 12 residues. CDR3 DNA sequence: TGCAGCGTCCCGGGGGGGGCCACGGGCTACACCTTC. Residues: CSVPGGATGYTF.

This clone was detected ten times or more. The rearrangement links TRBV23-1 to TRBJ2-6; TRBD2 is a possible D gene (5 bases). TRBV23-1 is an ORF for which the function is uncertain. The CDR3 sequence is 16 residues long. Deletions cut 6 bases from V and 0 bases from J, with 12 bases between. CDR3: CASSQDGSSGANVLTF. CDR3 bases: TGCGCCAGCAGCCAAGATGGGAGCTCTGGGGCCAACGTCCTGACTTTC.

This clone was detected only a few times. The chain employs TRBV11-1 and TRBJ2-7; perhaps TRBD1 as D (6 bases). Trimming stripped 3 bases from V and 3 bases from J, with 9 bases between. The CDR3 has 13 amino acids. Germline-derived CDR1 and CDR2 are SGHAT and FQDESV (reference sequence). In nucleotides, the CDR3 is TGTGCCAGCAGCTTCCGGGACAACTACGAGCAGTACTTC. Its translation: CASSFRDNYEQYF.

This clone was observed once. The rearrangement joins TRBV29-1 to TRBJ2-7; unclear D gene. Germline V gene sequence: CDR1 SQVTM, CDR2 ANQGSEA. V lost 4 bases, J lost 2 bases, and 15 bases lay in between. CDR3 size: 14 residues. The CDR3 DNA reads TGCAGCGTTGTTTTCGCGGATGCTACCTACGAGCAGTACTTC. Amino acids: CSVVFADATYEQYF.

The chain carries TRBV7-6 and TRBJ2-3; D is perhaps TRBD1 (5 bases). V dropped 1 base and J dropped 9 bases, with 14 bases sitting between them. The CDR3 totals 14 residues. CDR1 is SGHVS, CDR2 FNYEAQ, per germline. The CDR3 loop is CASSLDGALATQYF. DNA of the CDR3: TGTGCCAGCAGCTTAGATGGGGCCCTTGCGACGCAGTATTTT.

The gene calls are TRBV5-1 and TRBJ1-1; D might be TRBD1 (6 bases). V dropped 3 bases and J dropped 0 bases, with 9 bases sitting between them. The germline V gene has CDR1 SGHRS and CDR2 YFSETQ. CDR3 size: 14 residues. In DNA, the CDR3 is TGCGCCAGCAGCTCGGACAGCATGAACACTGAAGCTTTCTTT. Residues: CASSSDSMNTEAFF. The variable domain in full, with the rest retrieved from reference TRBV5-1 and TRBJ1-1, is KAGVTQTPRYLIKTRGQQVTLSCSPISGHRSVSWYQQTPGQGLQFLFEYFSETQRNKGNFPGRFSGRQFSNSRSEMNVSTLELGDSALYLCASSSDSMNTEAFFGQGTRLTVV.

This chain links TRBV10-3 with TRBJ2-7, with 10 bases fitting TRBD1. Germline V gene data show CDR1 as ENHRY and CDR2 as SYGVKD. The junction had 8 bases not matched to a gene; V was cut back by 6 bases and J by 0 bases. CDR3 length: 16 residues. The CDR3 DNA follows: TGTGCCATCAGCGGTCCCCGGGACAGGGGCTCCTACGAGCAGTACTTC. As protein: CAISGPRDRGSYEQYF.

V gene TRBV27 combines with J gene TRBJ2-7, with unresolved D. The CDR3 has 12 residues. The germline gives CDR1 MNHEY, CDR2 SMNVEV (reference sequence). The germline V and J ends were trimmed by 5 bases and 4 bases, with 9 bases remaining between them. The CDR3 region is CASSRLPYEQYF. The CDR3, as DNA: TGTGCCAGCAGTCGTCTCCCTTACGAGCAGTACTTC.

This clone was observed a few times. The chain uses TRBV7-9 and TRBJ2-1; 10 positions match TRBD2. The V and J ends lost 5 bases and 7 bases, in that order; junction bases with no gene match: 11. Germline loops: CDR1 SEHNR, CDR2 FQNEAQ (reference sequence). This CDR3 contains 16 residues. CDR3 nucleotides: TGTGCCAGCAGCCCTCCAACTAGCGGGGTGGGGAATGAGCAGTTCTTC. Protein sequence: CASSPPTSGVGNEQFF.

The chain recombines TRBV5-1 with TRBJ2-1; 9 nucleotides agree with TRBD2. Per germline, CDR1 SGHRS and CDR2 YFSETQ. The CDR3 loop spans 17 amino acids. The V and J ends lost 4 bases and 2 bases, in that order; junction bases with no gene match: 10. This chain's CDR3 is CASSLRIAGETYNEQFF. The CDR3 DNA sequence: TGCGCCAGCAGCCTCAGGATAGCGGGGGAAACCTACAATGAGCAGTTCTTC.

V is TRBV27 and J is TRBJ2-4; possibly TRBD1 for D (6 bases). V lost 6 bases, J lost 5 bases, and 11 bases lay in between. The CDR3 consists of 13 residues. Germline CDR1 MNHEY, CDR2 SMNVEV (reference sequence). CDR3 bases: TGTGCCAGCAGGAGGACAGAGGAAAACATTCAGTACTTC. Translated: CASRRTEENIQYF.

This chain connects TRBV12-5 to TRBJ2-7; no clear D. This CDR3 is built from 12 residues. Germline CDR1 is LGHNT and CDR2 is FRNRAP. V was clipped by 3 bases and J by 5 bases, with 8 bases between them. The CDR3 nucleotides read TGTGCTAGTGGTTTAGGACGTGACGAGCAGTACTTC. It specifies CASGLGRDEQYF.

In this sample, this clone turned up a few times. V usage is TRBV27 and J usage is TRBJ1-2; tentatively, D is TRBD1 (5 bases). The V end lost 4 bases, the J end lost 6 bases, and 18 bases lay between the germline ends. The CDR3 sequence is 15 residues long. In germline, CDR1 is MNHEY, CDR2 SMNVEV (reference sequence). The CDR3 sequence is CASSSIAWVTDGYTF. The CDR3 coding sequence is TGTGCCAGCAGTTCTATTGCGTGGGTGACAGATGGCTACACCTTC.

The chain is built from TRBV15 and TRBJ2-7, with D perhaps TRBD1 (8 bases). Trimming took off 8 bases at V and 2 bases at J, with 19 bases between the two ends. The CDR3 runs 15 residues. CDR1 and CDR2 from the germline V gene are LNHNV and YYDKDF (reference sequence). CDR3 DNA: TGTGCCACCCGACGTACAGGGGGGGAACCCTACGAGCAGTACTTC. Translation: CATRRTGGEPYEQYF.

The rearrangement joins TRBV7-9 to TRBJ2-3; no clear D gene. CDR3 length: 13 amino acids. In germline, CDR1 is SEHNR, CDR2 FQNEAQ (reference sequence). Trimming cost V 7 bases and J 1 base, with 9 bases left between them. The CDR3 DNA sequence: TGTGCCAGCACCCCACTCGGCACAGATACGCAGTATTTT. Its translation is CASTPLGTDTQYF. The full variable domain, in which reference TRBV7-9 and TRBJ2-3 provide the parts outside the CDR3, is DTGVSQNPRHKITKRGQNVTFRCDPISEHNRLYWYRQTLGQGPEFLTYFQNEAQLEKSRLLSDRFSAERPKGSFSTLEIQRTEQGDSAMYLCASTPLGTDTQYFGPGTRLTVL.

In regard to this clone: Other DNA sequences in this sample translate to the same CDR3. This chain uses TRBV7-2 with TRBJ1-1; a weak D match, TRBD1 (5 bases). The CDR3 totals 18 residues. The germline V gene encodes CDR1 SGHTA and CDR2 FQGNSA. V was pared by 0 bases and J by 0 bases, with 17 bases between. CDR3 nucleotide sequence: TGTGCCAGCAGCTTAGCATGGGAGGGAGGGACTATGAACACTGAAGCTTTCTTT. Its protein product is CASSLAWEGGTMNTEAFF.

The chain joins TRBV27 to TRBJ2-7, with 7 bases aligning to TRBD1. The CDR3 runs to 12 residues. Germline V gene data show CDR1 as MNHEY and CDR2 as SMNVEV (reference sequence). Losses at the gene ends were 8 bases for V and 3 bases for J; bases not matched to a gene: 4. CDR3 in DNA: TGTGCCAGCGGGACAGCTATCTACGAGCAGTACTTC. Its translation: CASGTAIYEQYF.

The chain links TRBV4-3 to TRBJ2-2; possibly TRBD1 for D (5 bases). Trimming pared 0 bases from V and 3 bases from J, leaving 11 bases between. CDR3 length: 16 amino acids. The germline V gene has CDR1 LGHNA and CDR2 YSLEER. The CDR3 DNA reads as TGCGCCAGCAGCCAAGATAGTGACAGCTACACCGGGGAGCTGTTTTTT. Protein: CASSQDSDSYTGELFF.

The chain uses TRBV4-3 and TRBJ2-2; 7 bases match TRBD1. CDR1 is LGHNA and CDR2 is YSLEER in the germline V gene. The CDR3 has 16 amino acids. V lost 0 bases and J lost 5; bases outside the gene matches: 6. The CDR3 DNA sequence: TGCGCCAGCAGCCAAGATAGGGGGCTTCGGACCGGGGAGCTGTTTTTT. Translation: CASSQDRGLRTGELFF.

The chain employs TRBV15 and TRBJ2-1, with TRBD2 as a possible D gene (5 bases). This CDR3 has 15 residues. Per the germline V gene, CDR1 is LNHNV and CDR2 is YYDKDF (reference sequence). V shed 0 bases and J shed 5 bases, with 11 bases lying between them. CDR3 amino acids: CATSRDPRRDNEQFF. The CDR3 coding sequence is TGTGCCACCAGCAGAGACCCCCGGCGGGACAATGAGCAGTTCTTC.

The chain joins TRBV30 to TRBJ1-2; tentatively, D is TRBD1 (5 bases). Germline CDR1 reads GTSNPN; CDR2 reads SVGIG (reference sequence). Deletions cut 4 bases from V and 2 bases from J, with 14 bases between. CDR3 length: 14 residues. CDR3 in amino acids: CAWMTPGVNYGYTF. DNA for the CDR3: TGTGCCTGGATGACACCGGGGGTGAACTATGGCTACACCTTC.

By its share, this clone is medium-sized. The gene calls are TRBV6-4 and TRBJ2-3, with TRBD2 identical over 7 bases. From germline, CDR1 is MRHNA and CDR2 SNTAGT. The ends lost 2 bases at V and 1 base at J; junction bases unmatched: 0. The CDR3 covers 14 residues. The CDR3 loop reads CASSDAGGTDTQYF. CDR3 DNA: TGTGCCAGCAGTGACGCGGGGGGCACAGATACGCAGTATTTT.

This CDR3 is CASSPWTGGTGELFF. CDR3 nucleotides: TGTGCCAGCAGCCCTTGGACAGGGGGCACCGGGGAGCTGTTTTTT. The rearrangement uses TRBV14 and TRBJ2-2; 10 bases map to TRBD1. This CDR3 region has 15 residues. The germline CDR1 and CDR2 sequences are SGHDN and FVKESK. V shed 4 bases and J 4 bases; nucleotides not matched to a gene: 3. The entire variable domain, with the rest obtained from reference TRBV14 and TRBJ2-2, is as follows: EAGVTQFPSHSVIEKGQTVTLRCDPISGHDNLYWYRRVMGKEIKFLLHFVKESKQDESGMPNNRFLAERTGGTYSTLKVQPAELEDSGVYFCASSPWTGGTGELFFGEGSRLTVL.

This sequence joins TRBV15 and TRBJ2-7; no clear D. V lost 3 bases to trimming and J lost 5 bases, with 11 bases between them. Germline V gene lookup returns CDR1 LNHNV and CDR2 YYDKDF (reference sequence). There are 13 residues in the CDR3. The CDR3 here is CATSRPLGDEQYF. The DNA for the CDR3 is TGTGCCACCAGCAGGCCCCTTGGGGACGAGCAGTACTTC.